The source of this TCR beta chain is a study of blood T cell repertoires in COVID-19. Turning to the study itself: Italy, Spain and the United States were the sources of the convalescent and acute COVID-19 samples. Sources were T cells, B-cell-depleted T cells, or PBMCs; the material itself was cDNA or gDNA.

J lost 5 bases, V lost 10 bases, and 12 bases had no gene match. CDR3 size: 14 residues. CDR1 and CDR2 (germline): LNHDA, SQIVND (reference sequence). As originally analysed: Reference gene primer amplification in the assay estimated nucleated cell counts. Data came from immunoSEQ multiplex PCR; TCRdb stores just in-frame clones and leaves some out. D and trimming come from the DNA, and the V and J calls and clone size come from that table. Of tens of thousands of clones detected, more than 75% appear once; the ten largest clones hold about 12%. The source of this sequence is an elderly man with acute or convalescent COVID-19. Input material: peripheral blood. The V and J genes are TRBV19 and TRBJ1-1; 8 nucleotides agree with TRBD1. This CDR3 reads CATSTGEVWTEAFF. DNA for the CDR3: TGTGCCACCTCGACAGGGGAGGTTTGGACTGAAGCTTTCTTT.